Listed below are T cell receptor beta chains from one sample, sequenced in a study of OX40 agonist ivuxolimab in advanced cancers. The assay was immunoSEQ multiplex PCR, and TCRdb's table has in-frame clones only and misses some. The sample has under 550 clones; roughly 92% are singletons. The sample here was taken in a trial of the OX40 agonist ivuxolimab. Every receptor here comes from an adult with an advanced solid tumor such as melanoma, head and neck, liver or kidney cancer. CDR3s leave out the opening cysteine and the closing phenylalanine or tryptophan. Expanded clones get a size class; other rows say once, few or many, or leave the size out.

j_call | clone_size | v_call | cdr3_length | cdr3_aa
TRBJ2-3 | - | TRBV6-8 | 13 | ASSYSSTSTDTQY
TRBJ2-7 | - | TRBV6-8 | 12 | ASTRANRAYEQY
TRBJ1-1 | - | TRBV12-5 | 16 | ASFLSGARGLLNTEAF
TRBJ2-2 | - | TRBV10-2 | 10 | ASSDRAGELF
TRBJ1-4 | - | TRBV6-8 | 13 | ASSAGGGSGEKLF
TRBJ1-1 | - | TRBV6-8 | 11 | ASSYSLEHEAF
TRBJ2-7 | - | TRBV15 | 13 | ATSRGIQGSYEQY
TRBJ1-2 | - | TRBV6-8 | 10 | ASSRPRYGYT
TRBJ1-5 | - | TRBV7-4 | 16 | ASSWTMGSLYSNQPQH
TRBJ1-1 | - | TRBV10-3 | 14 | AISETRGSGHTEAF
TRBJ1-2 | - | TRBV6-8 | 12 | AIRRGREVVGYT
TRBJ2-1 | - | TRBV7-6 | 14 | ASSEQGGDSYNEQF
TRBJ1-1 | - | TRBV6-1 | 11 | ASSEAANTEAF
TRBJ2-7 | few | TRBV6-8 | 13 | ASSSPGQGAYEQY